What follows are 24 T cell receptor beta chains derived from one specimen sequenced in a study of control samples from healthy donors and cancer patients. Method: immunoSEQ multiplex PCR; TCRdb's copy keeps in-frame clones and lacks some. The sample records more than 140,000 clones, 94% being singletons. What was sequenced was blood. Every receptor here comes from a man in his forties or fifties in good health.

The chain employs TRBV11-2 and TRBJ2-1, with TRBD2 identical over 10 bases. Germline-derived CDR1 and CDR2 are SGHAT and FQNNGV. The CDR3 runs 17 residues. Trimming at V came to 2 bases and at J to 7 bases, leaving 11 bases not matched to a gene. As DNA, the CDR3 is TGTGCCAGCAGCTTACTACGAGACGTACTAGCGGGGAATGAGCAGTTCTTC. Translated, it gives CASSLLRDVLAGNEQFF.

The chain recombines TRBV6-6 with TRBJ2-1, with 9 bases that match TRBD2. This CDR3 has 14 residues. Germline V gene sequence: CDR1 MNHNY, CDR2 SVGAGI (reference sequence). V dropped 10 bases and J dropped 5; count of bases not matched to a gene: 9. CDR3 nucleotide sequence: TGTGCCACCCTGCGGGGGGGCGTGAACAATGAGCAGTTCTTC. It translates to CATLRGGVNNEQFF.

CDR3 sequence reads: CASSQDRGRAYEQYF. As DNA, the CDR3 is TGTGCCAGCAGCCAAGATAGAGGGCGAGCCTACGAGCAGTACTTC. This rearrangement joins TRBV14 to TRBJ2-7, with TRBD2 as a possible D gene (5 bases). Trimming pared 0 bases from V and 2 bases from J, leaving 11 bases between. This CDR3 has 15 amino acids. Per germline, CDR1 SGHDN and CDR2 FVKESK.

This clone was detected only once. The V and J genes are TRBV5-8 and TRBJ1-3, with D tentatively TRBD1 (6 bases). The CDR3 extends over 14 amino acids. Trimming cost V 4 bases and J 3 bases, with 11 bases left between them. Germline V CDR1 and CDR2: SGHTS, YDEGEE. CDR3 region: CASSHGQIGNTIYF. The CDR3 nucleotides read TGTGCCAGCAGCCACGGACAGATTGGAAACACCATATATTTT.

This clone was detected only once. The sample contains more than one DNA sequence encoding this CDR3. V is TRBV28 and J is TRBJ1-5; D call uncertain. Germline V gene data show CDR1 as MDHEN and CDR2 as SYDVKM. The CDR3 is 11 residues long. Trimming removed 1 base at V and 6 bases at J, with 1 base between. The CDR3 is CASSLSQPQHF. CDR3 in DNA: TGTGCCAGCAGTTTATCTCAGCCCCAGCATTTT.

This clone was seen just once. The V and J genes are TRBV7-9 and TRBJ1-6; TRBD1 matches 8 bases. Germline V gene lookup returns CDR1 SEHNR and CDR2 FQNEAQ (reference sequence). The CDR3 has 16 amino acids. The junction had 7 bases not matched to a gene; V was cut back by 2 bases and J by 7 bases. The CDR3 DNA is TGTGCCAGCAGCTTACCCAGGGGGCGTGGGAATTCACCCCTCCACTTT. Translated, it gives CASSLPRGRGNSPLHF. Full variable domain (missing parts from reference TRBV7-9 and TRBJ1-6): DTGVSQNPRHKITKRGQNVTFRCDPISEHNRLYWYRQTLGQGPEFLTYFQNEAQLEKSRLLSDRFSAERPKGSFSTLEIQRTEQGDSAMYLCASSLPRGRGNSPLHFGNGTRLTVT.

The CDR3 region has the DNA TGTGCCAGCAGCTCGGGAGAAAAACTGTTTTTT. Its translation: CASSSGEKLFF. The V call is TRBV5-6, the J call TRBJ1-4; D gene ambiguous. Germline-derived CDR1 and CDR2 are SGHDT and YYEEEE. The CDR3 loop spans 11 amino acids. The V end was cut by 3 bases, the J end by 8 bases, with 5 bases between.

The chain joins TRBV9 to TRBJ1-2; the D gene is possibly TRBD1 (5 bases). The V gene lost 3 bases and the J gene lost 7 bases, with 13 bases spanning the gap. Germline assignment: CDR1 SGDLS and CDR2 YYNGEE. The CDR3 has 13 residues. DNA for the CDR3: TGTGCCAGCAGCGGGACACGGAAGCCTGGCTACACCTTC. It yields the protein CASSGTRKPGYTF.

The J gene is TRBJ2-2, the V gene TRBV5-5, with 8 bases identical to TRBD2. Germline trimming cut 6 bases from V and 2 bases from J; bases unmatched to any gene: 9. In germline, CDR1 is SGHKS, CDR2 YYEKEE (reference sequence). This CDR3 region has 16 residues. The CDR3 DNA is TGTGCCAGCACCTCCAGCGGGGGTACTAACACCGGGGAGCTGTTTTTT. Residues: CASTSSGGTNTGELFF. Full variable domain (outside the CDR3, taken from reference TRBV5-5 and TRBJ2-2): DAGVTQSPTHLIKTRGQQVTLRCSPISGHKSVSWYQQVLGQGPQFIFQYYEKEERGRGNFPDRFSARQFPNYSSELNVNALLLGDSALYLCASTSSGGTNTGELFFGEGSRLTVL.

The genes are TRBV5-4 and TRBJ1-2; 10 nucleotides align to TRBD1. Per the germline V gene, CDR1 is SGHNT and CDR2 is YYREEE (reference sequence). The CDR3 is 15 amino acids. The ends lost 7 bases at V and 2 bases at J; junction bases unmatched: 8. Here the CDR3 DNA reads TGTGCCAGCTGGGGGAGGACAGGGGGAAACTATGGCTACACCTTC. Translation: CASWGRTGGNYGYTF.

The V call is TRBV5-1, the J call TRBJ2-5; D is ambiguous. The V end lost 4 bases, the J end lost 2 bases, and 12 bases lay between the germline ends. Germline assignment: CDR1 SGHRS and CDR2 YFSETQ. There are 14 residues in the CDR3. The DNA of the CDR3 is TGCGCCAGCAGCACTCTGACGACTCAAGAGACCCAGTACTTC. This encodes CASSTLTTQETQYF.

In its sample, this clone was seen once. The chain employs TRBV9 and TRBJ2-3; 13 bases are a match to TRBD2. CDR1 is SGDLS and CDR2 is YYNGEE in the germline V gene. J gave up 2 bases and V 6 bases, and 3 bases lay outside the gene matches. There are 15 residues in the CDR3. CDR3 sequence (DNA): TGTGCCAGCACCGGACTAGCGGGGGCCACAGATACGCAGTATTTT. This sequence encodes CASTGLAGATDTQYF.

This clone was counted once. The rearrangement uses TRBV18 and TRBJ1-1; 8 bases are a match to TRBD1. CDR3 length: 14 residues. Trimming at V came to 5 bases and at J to 2 bases, leaving 4 bases not matched to a gene. CDR1 is KGHSH, CDR2 LQKENI, per germline. The CDR3 protein is CASSRDRKNTEAFF. CDR3 coding DNA: TGTGCCAGCTCAAGGGACAGGAAAAACACTGAAGCTTTCTTT.

The gene calls are TRBV5-1 and TRBJ1-1; TRBD1 aligns across 10 bases. The V segment lost 4 bases and the J segment 9 bases; nucleotides outside the gene matches: 6. The CDR3 covers 13 residues. Germline CDR1 is SGHRS and CDR2 is YFSETQ. The CDR3 loop reads CASSIRQGAQAFF. CDR3 DNA sequence: TGCGCCAGCAGCATCAGACAGGGGGCGCAAGCTTTCTTT.

A single count supports this clone. Written as DNA, the CDR3 is TGTGCCAGCAGCTCCGGACAGGGAGGGGATACGCAGTATTTT. Residues: CASSSGQGGDTQYF. V usage is TRBV7-3 and J usage is TRBJ2-3, with D possibly matching TRBD1 (8 bases). Germline V gives CDR1 SGHTA, CDR2 FQGTGA. This CDR3 comprises 14 residues. V was clipped by 4 bases and J by 6 bases, with 14 bases between them.

Here the CDR3 reads CASSLRRLAGEETQYF. CDR3 coding DNA: TGTGCCAGCAGCTTAAGAAGACTAGCGGGAGAAGAGACCCAGTACTTC. The chain links TRBV7-2 to TRBJ2-5; 12 nucleotides line up with TRBD2. The CDR3 extends over 16 amino acids. The germline CDR1 and CDR2 sequences are SGHTA and FQGNSA. V shed 2 bases and J 3 bases; nucleotides not matched to a gene: 4.

The V gene is TRBV10-3, the J gene TRBJ1-1; D is perhaps TRBD1 (6 bases). The V gene lost 2 bases and the J gene lost 0 bases, with 7 bases spanning the gap. The CDR3 length is 14 residues. CDR1 is ENHRY, CDR2 SYGVKD, per germline. CDR3 coding DNA: TGTGCCATCAGTGAGCAGGGGATGAACACTGAAGCTTTCTTT. Translating gives CAISEQGMNTEAFF.

This chain links TRBV18 with TRBJ1-2; TRBD1 agrees at 7 bases. J lost 3 bases, V lost 3 bases, and 1 base had no gene match. The germline CDR1 and CDR2 sequences are KGHSH and LQKENI. This CDR3 region has 13 residues. Written as DNA, the CDR3 is TGTGCCAGCTCACCTGACAGGGACTATGGCTACACCTTC. Translation: CASSPDRDYGYTF.

The chain recombines TRBV6-1 with TRBJ1-5; the match to TRBD1 covers 7 bases. This CDR3 has 15 residues. V was pared by 0 bases and J by 6 bases, with 5 bases of the junction left unmatched. CDR1 is MNHNS and CDR2 is SASEGT in the germline V gene. CDR3 loop: CASSEARQGGQPQHF. For the CDR3, the DNA is TGTGCCAGCAGTGAAGCGCGTCAGGGGGGTCAGCCCCAGCATTTT.

In its sample, this clone was seen once. The genes are TRBV6-2 or TRBV6-3 and TRBJ1-4; 9 nucleotides align to TRBD1. The ends lost 5 bases at V and 3 bases at J; junction bases unmatched: 10. This CDR3 has 17 residues. The germline V gene has CDR1 MNHEY and CDR2 SVGEGT. CDR3 nucleotide sequence: TGTGCCAGCAGTGACCCTGCCGGGACAGGGTCTAATGAAAAACTGTTTTTT. Translation gives CASSDPAGTGSNEKLFF.

The chain links TRBV4-2 to TRBJ1-5; D may be TRBD1 (6 bases). The CDR3 sequence is 16 residues long. The V gene's germline CDR1 is LGHNA and CDR2 YNFKEQ. Trimming pared 5 bases from V and 4 bases from J, leaving 18 bases between. CDR3 residues: CASSFVQGMTNQPQHF. Here the CDR3 DNA reads TGTGCCAGCAGCTTCGTCCAGGGGATGACAAATCAGCCCCAGCATTTT.

The chain joins TRBV28 to TRBJ2-1; TRBD2 matches 10 bases. In germline, CDR1 is MDHEN, CDR2 SYDVKM. This CDR3 region has 13 residues. J gave up 6 bases and V 7 bases, and 3 bases lay outside the gene matches. CDR3: CASMVAGGNEQFF. CDR3 nucleotide sequence: TGTGCCAGCATGGTAGCGGGAGGCAATGAGCAGTTCTTC.

The chain uses TRBV6-1 and TRBJ2-7, with a weak D call TRBD1 (6 bases). V shed 3 bases and J shed 2 bases, with 11 bases lying between them. CDR1 is MNHNS, CDR2 SASEGT, per germline. CDR3 length: 14 residues. The CDR3 reads CASSEQGLTYEQYF. As DNA, the CDR3 is TGTGCCAGCAGTGAGCAGGGGCTAACCTACGAGCAGTACTTC.

The rearrangement links TRBV12-3 or TRBV12-4 to TRBJ1-2; D not resolved. CDR3 length: 11 residues. Trimming removed 1 base at V and 8 bases at J, with 5 bases between. CDR3 bases: TGTGCCAGCAGTTTAGGCGAGGGCTACACCTTC. This encodes CASSLGEGYTF.